The 3 T cell receptor beta chains presented below share a single source sample, sequenced in a study of CD8+ T cells in alopecia areata. cDNA reverse transcribed from extracted RNA served as the sequencing template. Profiling relied on immunoSEQ multiplex PCR, and the TCRdb table lists in-frame clones only, not all of them. The sample includes approximately 140,000 clones, 87% of them seen just once. Sequencing used CD8+ T cells sorted from blood, obtained at week 0. The receptors stem from a human donor with alopecia areata.

This clone was detected once. The V call is TRBV5-6, the J call TRBJ2-3; D not resolved. CDR1 and CDR2 (germline): SGHDT, YYEEEE. Trimming pared 2 bases from V and 4 bases from J, leaving 5 bases between. CDR3 length equals 12 residues. The CDR3 sequence: CASSFESDTQYF. In DNA form, the CDR3 reads TGTGCCAGCAGCTTCGAATCAGATACGCAGTATTTT.

The CDR3 loop reads CASSEARDEQYF. DNA for the CDR3: TGTGCCAGCAGTGAAGCCCGGGACGAGCAGTACTTC. V gene TRBV6-1 combines with J gene TRBJ2-7; no definite D call. CDR3 size: 12 residues. Germline lookup yields CDR1 MNHNS and CDR2 SASEGT. Trimming removed 0 bases from V and 5 bases from J, with 5 bases in between.

The rearrangement uses TRBV5-1 and TRBJ2-7; D is unresolved. The CDR3 totals 9 residues. The germline CDR1 and CDR2 sequences are SGHRS and YFSETQ. Trimming took 5 bases from V and 7 from J, leaving 4 bases between them. The CDR3 here is CASRGEQYF. CDR3 nucleotides: TGCGCCAGCAGGGGGGAGCAGTACTTC. The entire variable domain, with the rest obtained from reference TRBV5-1 and TRBJ2-7, is as follows: KAGVTQTPRYLIKTRGQQVTLSCSPISGHRSVSWYQQTPGQGLQFLFEYFSETQRNKGNFPGRFSGRQFSNSRSEMNVSTLELGDSALYLCASRGEQYFGPGTRLTVT.